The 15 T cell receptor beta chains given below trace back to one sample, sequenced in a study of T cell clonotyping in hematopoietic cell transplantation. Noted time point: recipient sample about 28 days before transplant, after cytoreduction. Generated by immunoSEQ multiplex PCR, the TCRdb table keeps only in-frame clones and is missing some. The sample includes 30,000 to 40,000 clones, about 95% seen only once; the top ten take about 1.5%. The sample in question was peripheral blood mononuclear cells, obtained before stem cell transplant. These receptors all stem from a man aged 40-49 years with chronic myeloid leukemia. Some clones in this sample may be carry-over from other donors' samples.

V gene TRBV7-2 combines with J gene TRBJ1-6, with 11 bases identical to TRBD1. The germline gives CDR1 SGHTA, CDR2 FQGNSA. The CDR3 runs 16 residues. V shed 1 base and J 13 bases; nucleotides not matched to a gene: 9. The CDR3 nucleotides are TGTGCCAGCAGCTTAGTTGTGGGACAGGGGGGTTTTCCCCTCCACTTT. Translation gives CASSLVVGQGGFPLHF.

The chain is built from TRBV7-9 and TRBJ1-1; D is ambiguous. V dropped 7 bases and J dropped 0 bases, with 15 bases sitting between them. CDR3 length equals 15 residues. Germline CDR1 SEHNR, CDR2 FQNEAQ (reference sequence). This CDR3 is CASNPQTALNTEAFF. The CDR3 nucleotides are TGTGCCAGCAACCCACAGACCGCATTGAACACTGAAGCTTTCTTT.

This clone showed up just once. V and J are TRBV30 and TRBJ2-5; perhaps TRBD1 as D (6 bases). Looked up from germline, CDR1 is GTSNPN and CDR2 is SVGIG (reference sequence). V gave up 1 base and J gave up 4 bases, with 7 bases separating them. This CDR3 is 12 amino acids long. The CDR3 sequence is CAWSGGGETQYF. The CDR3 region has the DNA TGTGCCTGGAGTGGAGGGGGAGAGACCCAGTACTTC.

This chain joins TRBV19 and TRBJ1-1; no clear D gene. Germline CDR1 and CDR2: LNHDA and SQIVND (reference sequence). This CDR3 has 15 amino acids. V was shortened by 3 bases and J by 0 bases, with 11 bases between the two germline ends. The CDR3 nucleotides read TGTGCCAGTAGTATTAGACCCGGCGTGAACACTGAAGCTTTCTTT. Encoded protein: CASSIRPGVNTEAFF.

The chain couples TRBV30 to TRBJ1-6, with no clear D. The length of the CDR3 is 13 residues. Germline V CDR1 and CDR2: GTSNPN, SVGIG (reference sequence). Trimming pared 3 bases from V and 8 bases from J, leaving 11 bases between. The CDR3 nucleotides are TGTGCCTGGAGACCGGGAGGCGATTCACCCCTCCACTTT. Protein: CAWRPGGDSPLHF.

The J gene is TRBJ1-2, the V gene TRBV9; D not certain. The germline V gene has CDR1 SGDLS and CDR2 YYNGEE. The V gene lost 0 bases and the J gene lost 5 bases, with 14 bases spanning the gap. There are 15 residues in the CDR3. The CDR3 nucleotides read TGTGCCAGCAGCGTAGCCGCCTCCCAGCAGTATGGCTACACCTTC. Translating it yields CASSVAASQQYGYTF.

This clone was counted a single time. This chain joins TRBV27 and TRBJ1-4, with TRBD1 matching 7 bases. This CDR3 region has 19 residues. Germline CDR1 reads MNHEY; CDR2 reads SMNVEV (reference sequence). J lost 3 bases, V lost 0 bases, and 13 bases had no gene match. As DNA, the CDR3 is TGTGCCAGCAGTTTATCCTGGACAGGATATAGGGCAGCTAATGAAAAACTGTTTTTT. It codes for CASSLSWTGYRAANEKLFF. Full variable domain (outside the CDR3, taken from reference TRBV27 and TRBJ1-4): EAQVTQNPRYLITVTGKKLTVTCSQNMNHEYMSWYRQDPGLGLRQIYYSMNVEVTDKGDVPEGYKVSRKEKRNFPLILESPSPNQTSLYFCASSLSWTGYRAANEKLFFGSGTQLSVL.

CDR3: CASSSGGNQPQHF. The CDR3 DNA is TGTGCCAGCAGCTCGGGTGGCAATCAGCCCCAGCATTTT. V is TRBV7-9 and J is TRBJ1-5, with D unclear. The germline gives CDR1 SEHNR, CDR2 FQNEAQ (reference sequence). V was trimmed by 4 bases and J by 2 bases, leaving 6 bases between them. The CDR3 totals 13 residues.

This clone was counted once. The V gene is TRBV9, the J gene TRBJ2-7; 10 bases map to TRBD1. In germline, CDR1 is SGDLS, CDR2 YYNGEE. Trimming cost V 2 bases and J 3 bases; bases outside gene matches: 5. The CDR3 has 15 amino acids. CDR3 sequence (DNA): TGTGCCAGCAGCGTCGGGACAGGGGCTAGCTACGAGCAGTACTTC. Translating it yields CASSVGTGASYEQYF.

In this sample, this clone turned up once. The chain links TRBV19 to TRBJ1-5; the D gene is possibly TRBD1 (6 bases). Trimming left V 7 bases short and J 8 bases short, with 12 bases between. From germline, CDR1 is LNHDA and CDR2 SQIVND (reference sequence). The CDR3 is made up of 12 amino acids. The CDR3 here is CASNRVAEPQHF. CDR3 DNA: TGTGCCAGTAACAGGGTGGCCGAGCCCCAGCATTTT.

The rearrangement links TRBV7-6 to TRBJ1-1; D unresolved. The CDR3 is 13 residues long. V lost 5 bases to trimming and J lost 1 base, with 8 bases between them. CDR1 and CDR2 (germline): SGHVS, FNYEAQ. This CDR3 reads CASSAGGNTEAFF. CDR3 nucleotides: TGTGCCAGCAGCGCGGGCGGGAACACTGAAGCTTTCTTT.

CDR3 nucleotide sequence: TGTGCCAGCAGCACCTTTCCACAGGGATATAGCAATCAGCCCCAGCATTTT. Translation: CASSTFPQGYSNQPQHF. The V and J genes are TRBV28 and TRBJ1-5; TRBD1 is a possible D gene (6 bases). V was pared by 6 bases and J by 0 bases, with 18 bases between. The germline V gene encodes CDR1 MDHEN and CDR2 SYDVKM. There are 17 residues in the CDR3.

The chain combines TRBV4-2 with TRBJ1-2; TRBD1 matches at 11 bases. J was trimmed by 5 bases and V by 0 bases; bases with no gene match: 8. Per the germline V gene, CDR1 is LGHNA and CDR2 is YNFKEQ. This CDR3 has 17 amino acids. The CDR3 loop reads CASSQDLGDRGWYGYTF. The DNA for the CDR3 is TGTGCCAGCAGCCAAGATCTGGGGGACAGGGGGTGGTATGGCTACACCTTC.

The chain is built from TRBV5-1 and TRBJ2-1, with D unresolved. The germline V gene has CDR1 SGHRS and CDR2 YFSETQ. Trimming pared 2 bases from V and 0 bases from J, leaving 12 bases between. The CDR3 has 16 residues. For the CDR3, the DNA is TGCGCCAGCAGCTTAGGTATTGGGCGCTCCTACAATGAGCAGTTCTTC. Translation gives CASSLGIGRSYNEQFF.

Written as DNA, the CDR3 is TGTGCCAGTAGTACAGCCCTCGGGGTAGCGGCAGGGACAGATACGCAGTATTTT. The encoded protein is CASSTALGVAAGTDTQYF. The V and J genes are TRBV19 and TRBJ2-3, with D tentatively TRBD2 (6 bases). The CDR3 sequence is 18 residues long. Deletions cut 4 bases from V and 3 bases from J, with 23 bases between. Germline CDR1 reads LNHDA; CDR2 reads SQIVND (reference sequence).